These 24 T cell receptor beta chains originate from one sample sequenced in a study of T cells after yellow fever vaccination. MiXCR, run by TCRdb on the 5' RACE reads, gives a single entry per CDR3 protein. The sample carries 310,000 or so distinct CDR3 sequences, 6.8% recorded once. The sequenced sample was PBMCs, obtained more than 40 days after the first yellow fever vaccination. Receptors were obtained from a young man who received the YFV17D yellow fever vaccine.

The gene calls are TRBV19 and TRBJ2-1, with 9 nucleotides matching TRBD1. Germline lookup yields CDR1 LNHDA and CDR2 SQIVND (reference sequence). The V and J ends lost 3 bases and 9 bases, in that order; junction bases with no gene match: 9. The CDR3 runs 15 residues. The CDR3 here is CASSITNRGQLEQFF. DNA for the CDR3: TGTGCCAGTAGTATTACCAACAGGGGGCAACTTGAGCAGTTCTTC.

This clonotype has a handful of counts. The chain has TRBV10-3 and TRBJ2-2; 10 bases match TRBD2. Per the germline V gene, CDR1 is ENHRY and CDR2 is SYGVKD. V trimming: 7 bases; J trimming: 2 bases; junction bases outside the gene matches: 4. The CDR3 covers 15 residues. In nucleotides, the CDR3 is TGTGCCATCACCCAGCGGGGGGGCAACACCGGGGAGCTGTTTTTT. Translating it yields CAITQRGGNTGELFF.

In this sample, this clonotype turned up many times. In DNA, the CDR3 is TGTGCCAGCAGCTTAGTAGGGGATACGCAGTATTTT. Translated, it gives CASSLVGDTQYF. This rearrangement joins TRBV7-2 to TRBJ2-3, with D hard to call. The CDR3 loop spans 12 amino acids. Trimming removed 1 base at V and 6 bases at J, with 5 bases between. Germline V gives CDR1 SGHTA, CDR2 FQGNSA.

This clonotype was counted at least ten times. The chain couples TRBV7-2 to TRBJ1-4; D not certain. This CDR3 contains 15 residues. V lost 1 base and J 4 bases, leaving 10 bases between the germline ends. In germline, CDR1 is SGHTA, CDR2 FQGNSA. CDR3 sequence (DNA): TGTGCCAGCAGCTTAGTTAGGCGGATTAATGAAAAACTGTTTTTT. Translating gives CASSLVRRINEKLFF.

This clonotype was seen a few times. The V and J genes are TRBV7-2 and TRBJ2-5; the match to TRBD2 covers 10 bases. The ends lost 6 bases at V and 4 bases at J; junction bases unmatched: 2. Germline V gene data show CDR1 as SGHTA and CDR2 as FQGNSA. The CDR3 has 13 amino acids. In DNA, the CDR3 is TGTGCCAGCAGAGTAGCGGGAGGAGAGACCCAGTACTTC. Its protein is CASRVAGGETQYF.

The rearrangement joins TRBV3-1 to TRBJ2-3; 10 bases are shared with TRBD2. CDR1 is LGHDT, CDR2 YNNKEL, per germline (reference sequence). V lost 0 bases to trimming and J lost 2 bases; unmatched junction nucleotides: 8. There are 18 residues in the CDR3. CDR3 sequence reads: CASSQDKLAGGITDTQYF. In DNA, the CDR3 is TGTGCCAGCAGCCAAGATAAGTTAGCGGGGGGAATCACAGATACGCAGTATTTT.

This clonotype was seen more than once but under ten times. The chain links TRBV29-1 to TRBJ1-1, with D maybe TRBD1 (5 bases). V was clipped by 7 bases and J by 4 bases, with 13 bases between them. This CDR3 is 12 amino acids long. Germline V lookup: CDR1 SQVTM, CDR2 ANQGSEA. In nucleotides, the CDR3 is TGCAGCGCTATACCGGGGGGCACTGAAGCTTTCTTT. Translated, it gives CSAIPGGTEAFF.

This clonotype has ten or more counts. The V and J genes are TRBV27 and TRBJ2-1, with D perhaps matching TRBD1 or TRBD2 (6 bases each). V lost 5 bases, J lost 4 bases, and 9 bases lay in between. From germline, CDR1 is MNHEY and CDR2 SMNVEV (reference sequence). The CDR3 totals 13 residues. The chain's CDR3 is CASSGGLYNEQFF. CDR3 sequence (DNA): TGTGCCAGCAGTGGGGGGCTTTACAATGAGCAGTTCTTC.

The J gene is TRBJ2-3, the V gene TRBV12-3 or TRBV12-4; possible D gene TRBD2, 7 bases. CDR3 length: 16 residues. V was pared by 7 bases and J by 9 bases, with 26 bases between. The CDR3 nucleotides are TGTGCCAGCAAAAAGGACGGGGGGCAGGTACGGGGCACGCAGTATTTT. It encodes CASKKDGGQVRGTQYF.

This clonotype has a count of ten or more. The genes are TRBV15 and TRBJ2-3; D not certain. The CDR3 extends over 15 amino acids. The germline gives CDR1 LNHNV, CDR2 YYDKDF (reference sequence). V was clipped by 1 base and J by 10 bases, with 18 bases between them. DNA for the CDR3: TGTGCCACCAGCAGAGTTCCCGAGAGACCTTGGGCGCAGTATTTT. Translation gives CATSRVPERPWAQYF.

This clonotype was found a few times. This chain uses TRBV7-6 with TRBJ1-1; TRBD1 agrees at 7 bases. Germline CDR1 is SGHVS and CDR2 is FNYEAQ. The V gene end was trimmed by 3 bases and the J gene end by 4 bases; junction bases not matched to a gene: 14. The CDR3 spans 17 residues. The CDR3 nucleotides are TGTGCCAGCAGCTTCTCGTTGGTAGGGGGCATCGGCACTGAAGCTTTCTTT. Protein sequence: CASSFSLVGGIGTEAFF.

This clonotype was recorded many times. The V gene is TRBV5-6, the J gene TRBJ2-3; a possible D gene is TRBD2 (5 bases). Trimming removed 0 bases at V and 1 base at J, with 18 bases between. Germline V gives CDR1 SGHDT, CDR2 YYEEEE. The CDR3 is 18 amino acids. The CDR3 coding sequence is TGTGCCAGCAGCTTGGGTCCCCCCGAGGACTGGGGCACAGATACGCAGTATTTT. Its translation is CASSLGPPEDWGTDTQYF. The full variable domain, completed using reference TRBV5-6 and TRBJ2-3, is DAGVTQSPTHLIKTRGQQVTLRCSPKSGHDTVSWYQQALGQGPQFIFQYYEEEERQRGNFPDRFSGHQFPNYSSELNVNALLLGDSALYLCASSLGPPEDWGTDTQYFGPGTRLTVL.

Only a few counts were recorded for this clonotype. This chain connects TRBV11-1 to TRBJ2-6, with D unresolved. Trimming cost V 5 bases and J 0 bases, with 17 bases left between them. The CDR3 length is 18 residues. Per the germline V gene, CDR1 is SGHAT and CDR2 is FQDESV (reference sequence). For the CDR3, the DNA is TGTGCCAGCAGCGCATCGACGTTATCCAGCTCTGGGGCCAACGTCCTGACTTTC. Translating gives CASSASTLSSSGANVLTF.

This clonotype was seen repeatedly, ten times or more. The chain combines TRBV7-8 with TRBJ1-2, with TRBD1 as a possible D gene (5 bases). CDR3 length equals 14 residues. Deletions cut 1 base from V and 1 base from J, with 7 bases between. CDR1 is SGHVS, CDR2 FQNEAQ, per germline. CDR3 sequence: CASSLVGGNYGYTF. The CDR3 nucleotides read TGTGCCAGCAGCTTAGTGGGGGGTAACTATGGCTACACCTTC.

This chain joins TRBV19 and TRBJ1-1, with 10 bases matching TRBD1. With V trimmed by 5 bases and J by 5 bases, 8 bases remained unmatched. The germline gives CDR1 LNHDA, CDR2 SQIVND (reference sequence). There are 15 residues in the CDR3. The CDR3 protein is CASSLRDRGATEAFF. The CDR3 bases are TGTGCCAGTAGTCTCCGGGACAGGGGTGCAACTGAAGCTTTCTTT.

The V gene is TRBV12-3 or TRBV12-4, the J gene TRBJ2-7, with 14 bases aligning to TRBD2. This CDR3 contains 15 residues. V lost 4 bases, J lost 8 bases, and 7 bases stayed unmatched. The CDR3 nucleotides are TGTGCCAGCAGTTCCTCGGGACTAGCGGGGGTTCAGCAGTACTTC. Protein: CASSSSGLAGVQQYF.

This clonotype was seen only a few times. The CDR3, as DNA: TGTGCCAGCAGCTTATCCCAGGGGGCCGGCACAGATACGCAGTATTTT. It is translated as CASSLSQGAGTDTQYF. This chain uses TRBV7-3 with TRBJ2-3; 8 nucleotides align to TRBD1. Germline V gene sequence: CDR1 SGHTA, CDR2 FQGTGA. The CDR3 totals 16 residues. J gave up 1 base and V 2 bases, and 5 bases lay outside the gene matches.

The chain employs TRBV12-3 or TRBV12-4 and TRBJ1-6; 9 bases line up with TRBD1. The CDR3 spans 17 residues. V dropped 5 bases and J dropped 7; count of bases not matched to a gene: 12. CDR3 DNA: TGTGCCAGCAGTCCCTCATTCTTAGACAGGGGGAATTCACCCCTCCACTTT. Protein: CASSPSFLDRGNSPLHF.

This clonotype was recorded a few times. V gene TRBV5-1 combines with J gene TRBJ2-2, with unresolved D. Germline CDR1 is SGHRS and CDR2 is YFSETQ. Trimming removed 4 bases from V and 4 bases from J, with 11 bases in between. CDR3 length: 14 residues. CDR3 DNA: TGCGCCAGCAGCGTCGTGCCGGGCACCGGGGAGCTGTTTTTT. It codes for CASSVVPGTGELFF. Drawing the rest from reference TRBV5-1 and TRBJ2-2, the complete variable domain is KAGVTQTPRYLIKTRGQQVTLSCSPISGHRSVSWYQQTPGQGLQFLFEYFSETQRNKGNFPGRFSGRQFSNSRSEMNVSTLELGDSALYLCASSVVPGTGELFFGEGSRLTVL.

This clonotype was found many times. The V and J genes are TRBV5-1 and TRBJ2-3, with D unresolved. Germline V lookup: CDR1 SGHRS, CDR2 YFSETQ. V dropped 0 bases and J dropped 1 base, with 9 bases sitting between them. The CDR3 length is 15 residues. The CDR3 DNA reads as TGCGCCAGCAGCTTGGGAGGAGCCCGCACAGATACGCAGTATTTT. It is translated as CASSLGGARTDTQYF.

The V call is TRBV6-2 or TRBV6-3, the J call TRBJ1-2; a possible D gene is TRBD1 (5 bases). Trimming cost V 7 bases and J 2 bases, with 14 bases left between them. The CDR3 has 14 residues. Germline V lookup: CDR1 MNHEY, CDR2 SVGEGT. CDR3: CASIAGTNNYGYTF. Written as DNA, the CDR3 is TGTGCCAGCATCGCCGGGACGAACAACTATGGCTACACCTTC.

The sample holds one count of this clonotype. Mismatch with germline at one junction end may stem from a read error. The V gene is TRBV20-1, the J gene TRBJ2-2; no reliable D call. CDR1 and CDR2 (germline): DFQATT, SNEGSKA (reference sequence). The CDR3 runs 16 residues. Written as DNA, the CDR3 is TGCTGTGCTAGGTCCGGCCGGCAGGAGAACACCGGGGAGCTGTTTTTT. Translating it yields CCARSGRQENTGELFF.

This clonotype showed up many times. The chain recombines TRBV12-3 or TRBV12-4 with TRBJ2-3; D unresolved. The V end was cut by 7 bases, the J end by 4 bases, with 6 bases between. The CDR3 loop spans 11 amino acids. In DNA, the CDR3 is TGTGCCAGCATGATCGCAGATACGCAGTATTTT. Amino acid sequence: CASMIADTQYF.

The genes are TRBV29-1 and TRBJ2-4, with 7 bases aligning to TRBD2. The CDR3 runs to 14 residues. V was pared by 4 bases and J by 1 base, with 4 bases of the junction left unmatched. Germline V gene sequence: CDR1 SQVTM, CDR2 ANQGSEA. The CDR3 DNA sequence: TGCAGCGTTGGGGGAGGGGAGGCCAAAAACATTCAGTACTTC. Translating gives CSVGGGEAKNIQYF.